Sequencing of this TCR beta chain was carried out in a study of a mutant IDH1 vaccine in newly diagnosed glioma. Study results and caveats: Most patients, 93.3%, showed vaccine-induced immune responses.

Time point denoted: week 47, end of study. Each vaccine dose was 300 ug of mutant IDH1 20-mer peptide, with topical imiquimod. New astrocytomas of WHO grade 3 or 4 that were IDH1-mutant and ATRX-lost were found in the donors. This CDR3 comprises 14 residues. CDR1 SGHRS and CDR2 YFSETQ come from the germline V gene. Trimming stripped 4 bases from V and 1 base from J, with 11 bases between. Here immunoSEQ multiplex PCR was the method, and the copy in TCRdb shows in-frame clones only, minus some. The sample yields 45,000 to 65,000 clones, about two thirds seen once. On this clone: No antigen is known for it.

Sequences were derived from peripheral blood mononuclear cells (PBMCs), sampled from a glioma patient whose treatment included an IDH1 peptide vaccine. This receptor was obtained from a man between 40 and 49 years old with glioma. Some clones in this sample may be carry-over from other donors' samples. The rearrangement joins TRBV5-1 to TRBJ2-5, with D perhaps TRBD2 (6 bases). The CDR3: CASSRGTTQETQYF. CDR3 nucleotide sequence: TGCGCCAGCAGCCGCGGGACGACCCAAGAGACCCAGTACTTC.